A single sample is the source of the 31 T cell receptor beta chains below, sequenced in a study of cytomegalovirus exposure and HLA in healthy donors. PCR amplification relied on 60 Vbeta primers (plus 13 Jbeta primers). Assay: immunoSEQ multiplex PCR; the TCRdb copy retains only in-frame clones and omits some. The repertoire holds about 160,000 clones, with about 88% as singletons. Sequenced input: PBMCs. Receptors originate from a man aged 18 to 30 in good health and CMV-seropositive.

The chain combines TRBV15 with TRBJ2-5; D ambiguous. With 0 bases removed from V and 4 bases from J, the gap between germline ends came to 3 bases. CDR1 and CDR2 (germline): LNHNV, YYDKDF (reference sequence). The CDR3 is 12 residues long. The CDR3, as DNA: TGTGCCACCAGCAGAGAGCGAGAGACCCAGTACTTC. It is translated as CATSRERETQYF. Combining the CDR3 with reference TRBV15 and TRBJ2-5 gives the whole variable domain DAMVIQNPRYQVTQFGKPVTLSCSQTLNHNVMYWYQQKSSQAPKLLFHYYDKDFNNEADTPDNFQSRRPNTSFCFLDIRSPGLGDTAMYLCATSRERETQYFGPGTRLLVL.

The CDR3 DNA sequence: TGTGCCAGTAGTATGTCTGGGGCTTCTATTGGCTACACCTTC. Its protein product is CASSMSGASIGYTF. The chain couples TRBV19 to TRBJ1-2, with TRBD1 as a possible D gene (5 bases). The V gene lost 3 bases and the J gene lost 7 bases, with 15 bases spanning the gap. The germline gives CDR1 LNHDA, CDR2 SQIVND (reference sequence). The length of the CDR3 is 14 residues.

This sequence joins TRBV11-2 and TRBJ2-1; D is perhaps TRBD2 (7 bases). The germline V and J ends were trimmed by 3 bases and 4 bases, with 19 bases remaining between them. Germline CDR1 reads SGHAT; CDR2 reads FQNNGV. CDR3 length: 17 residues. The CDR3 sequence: CASSFRATRGLYNEQFF. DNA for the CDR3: TGTGCCAGCAGCTTCAGGGCTACGCGGGGGCTATACAATGAGCAGTTCTTC.

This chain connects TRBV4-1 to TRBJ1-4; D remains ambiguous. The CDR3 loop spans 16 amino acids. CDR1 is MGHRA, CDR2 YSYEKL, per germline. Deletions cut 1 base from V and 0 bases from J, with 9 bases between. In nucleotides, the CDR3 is TGCGCCAGCAGCCAAGCGGAGCTTGCAACTAATGAAAAACTGTTTTTT. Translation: CASSQAELATNEKLFF.

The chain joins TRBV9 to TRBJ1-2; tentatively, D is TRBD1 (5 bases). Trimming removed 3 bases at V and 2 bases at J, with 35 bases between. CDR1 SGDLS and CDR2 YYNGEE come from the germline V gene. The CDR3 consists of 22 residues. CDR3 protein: CASSGGAGIHHSSTILNYGYTF. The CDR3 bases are TGTGCCAGCAGCGGCGGGGCAGGGATTCACCACTCTTCGACTATTCTAAACTATGGCTACACCTTC.

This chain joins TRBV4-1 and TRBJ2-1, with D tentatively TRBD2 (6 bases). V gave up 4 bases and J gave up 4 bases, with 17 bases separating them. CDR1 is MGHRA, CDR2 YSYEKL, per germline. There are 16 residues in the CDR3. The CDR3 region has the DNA TGCGCCAGCAGCCCTATTGGGGGGAAGGAGTACAATGAGCAGTTCTTC. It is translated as CASSPIGGKEYNEQFF.

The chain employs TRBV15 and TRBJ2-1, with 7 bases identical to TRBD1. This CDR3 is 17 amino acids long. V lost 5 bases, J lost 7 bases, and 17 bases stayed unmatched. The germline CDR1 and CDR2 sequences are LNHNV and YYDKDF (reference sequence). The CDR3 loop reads CATSLTPRTGPANEQFF. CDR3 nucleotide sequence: TGTGCCACCAGCCTAACGCCTCGGACAGGACCAGCGAATGAGCAGTTCTTC.

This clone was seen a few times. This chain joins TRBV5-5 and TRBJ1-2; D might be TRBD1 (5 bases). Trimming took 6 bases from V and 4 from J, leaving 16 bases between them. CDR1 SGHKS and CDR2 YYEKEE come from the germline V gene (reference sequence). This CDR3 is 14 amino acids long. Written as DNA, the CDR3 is TGTGCCAGCACCCCGGGGGGGGAAATCTATGGCTACACCTTC. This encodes CASTPGGEIYGYTF.

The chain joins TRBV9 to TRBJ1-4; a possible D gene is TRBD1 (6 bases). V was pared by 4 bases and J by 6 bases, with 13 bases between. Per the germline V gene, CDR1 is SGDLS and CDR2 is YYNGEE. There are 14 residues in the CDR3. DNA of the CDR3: TGTGCCAGCAGCTACAGGGCGATCGATGAAAAACTGTTTTTT. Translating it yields CASSYRAIDEKLFF.

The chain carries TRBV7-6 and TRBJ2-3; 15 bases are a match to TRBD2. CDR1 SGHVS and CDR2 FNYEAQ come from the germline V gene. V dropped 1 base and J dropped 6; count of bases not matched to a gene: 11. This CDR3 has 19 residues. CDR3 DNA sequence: TGTGCCAGCAGCTTAGACTTTAGGACTAGCGGGGGGGCCCTGGATACGCAGTATTTT. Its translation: CASSLDFRTSGGALDTQYF. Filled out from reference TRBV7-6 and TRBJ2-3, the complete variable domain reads GAGVSQSPRYKVTKRGQDVALRCDPISGHVSLYWYRQALGQGPEFLTYFNYEAQQDKSGLPNDRFSAERPEGSISTLTIQRTEQRDSAMYRCASSLDFRTSGGALDTQYFGPGTRLTVL.

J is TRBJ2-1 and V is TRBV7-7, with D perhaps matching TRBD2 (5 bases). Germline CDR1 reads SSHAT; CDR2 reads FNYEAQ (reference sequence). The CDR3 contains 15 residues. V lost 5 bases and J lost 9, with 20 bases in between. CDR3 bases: TGTGCCAGCAGCGCACGAACGGGATCCTCGGCTGAGCAGTTCTTC. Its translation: CASSARTGSSAEQFF.

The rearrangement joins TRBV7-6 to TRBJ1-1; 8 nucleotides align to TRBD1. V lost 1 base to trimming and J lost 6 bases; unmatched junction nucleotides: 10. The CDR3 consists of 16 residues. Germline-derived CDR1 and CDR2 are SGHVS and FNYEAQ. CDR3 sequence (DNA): TGTGCCAGCAGCTTAGGTTCAGGGGGCAGGTCTCCTGAAGCTTTCTTT. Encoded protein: CASSLGSGGRSPEAFF.

The CDR3 is CSALWSVSYGYTF. CDR3 DNA sequence: TGCAGCGCCCTGTGGTCGGTTTCCTATGGCTACACCTTC. The V and J genes are TRBV29-1 and TRBJ1-2; no definite D call. This CDR3 has 13 residues. V was trimmed by 7 bases and J by 4 bases, leaving 16 bases between them. CDR1 SQVTM and CDR2 ANQGSEA come from the germline V gene.

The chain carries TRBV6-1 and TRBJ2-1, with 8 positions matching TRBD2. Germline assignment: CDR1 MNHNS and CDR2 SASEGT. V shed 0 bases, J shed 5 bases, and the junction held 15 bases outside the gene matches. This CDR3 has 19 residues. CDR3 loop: CASSEAGVPAGASNNEQFF. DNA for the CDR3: TGTGCCAGCAGTGAAGCGGGGGTTCCAGCGGGGGCTTCGAACAATGAGCAGTTCTTC.

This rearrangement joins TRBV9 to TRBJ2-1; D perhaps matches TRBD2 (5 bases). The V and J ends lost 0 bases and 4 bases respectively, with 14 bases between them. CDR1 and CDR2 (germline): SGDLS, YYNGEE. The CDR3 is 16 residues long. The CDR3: CASSVAGNLLYNEQFF. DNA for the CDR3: TGTGCCAGCAGCGTAGCCGGGAACCTACTTTACAATGAGCAGTTCTTC.

CDR3 in amino acids: CASSRYLAGGRGNEQFF. The CDR3, as DNA: TGCGCCAGCAGCCGGTACCTAGCGGGGGGACGGGGGAATGAGCAGTTCTTC. This chain joins TRBV4-1 and TRBJ2-1; TRBD2 agrees at 11 bases. Per the germline V gene, CDR1 is MGHRA and CDR2 is YSYEKL. Unmatched junction bases numbered 12, after V lost 4 bases and J lost 7 bases. CDR3 length: 17 amino acids.

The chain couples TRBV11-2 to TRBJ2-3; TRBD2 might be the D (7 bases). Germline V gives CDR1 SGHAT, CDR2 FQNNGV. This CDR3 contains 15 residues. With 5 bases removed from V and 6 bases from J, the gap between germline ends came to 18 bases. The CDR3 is CASSPWGGADDTQYF. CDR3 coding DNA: TGTGCCAGCAGCCCCTGGGGGGGGGCCGACGATACGCAGTATTTT. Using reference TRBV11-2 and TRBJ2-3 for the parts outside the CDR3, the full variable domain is EAGVAQSPRYKIIEKRQSVAFWCNPISGHATLYWYQQILGQGPKLLIQFQNNGVVDDSQLPKDRFSAERLKGVDSTLKIQPAKLEDSAVYLCASSPWGGADDTQYFGPGTRLTVL.

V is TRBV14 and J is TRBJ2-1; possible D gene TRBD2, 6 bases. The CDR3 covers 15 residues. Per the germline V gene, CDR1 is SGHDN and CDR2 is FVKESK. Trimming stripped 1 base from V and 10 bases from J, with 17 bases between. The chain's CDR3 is CASSQVRAGGREQFF. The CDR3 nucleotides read TGTGCCAGCAGCCAAGTCCGTGCAGGAGGGCGCGAGCAGTTCTTC.

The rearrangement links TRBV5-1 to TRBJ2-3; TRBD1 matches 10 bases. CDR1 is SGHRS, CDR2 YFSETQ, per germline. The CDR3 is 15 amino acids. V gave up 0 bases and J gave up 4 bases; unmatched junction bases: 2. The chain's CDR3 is CASSLVTGGADTQYF. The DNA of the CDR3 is TGCGCCAGCAGCTTGGTGACAGGGGGCGCAGATACGCAGTATTTT.

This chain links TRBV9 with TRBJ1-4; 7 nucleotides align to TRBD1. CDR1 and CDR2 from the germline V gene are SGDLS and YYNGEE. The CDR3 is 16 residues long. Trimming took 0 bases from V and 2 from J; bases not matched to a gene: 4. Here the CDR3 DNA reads TGTGCCAGCAGCGTAGGACAGGGTGCGACTAATGAAAAACTGTTTTTT. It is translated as CASSVGQGATNEKLFF.

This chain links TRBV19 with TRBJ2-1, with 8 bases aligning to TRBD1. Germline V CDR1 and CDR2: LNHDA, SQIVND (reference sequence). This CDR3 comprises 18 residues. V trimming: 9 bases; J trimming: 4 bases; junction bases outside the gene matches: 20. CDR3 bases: TGTGCCAGCTTATGTGGGGGTATTAAGGACAGGGAGTACAATGAGCAGTTCTTC. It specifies CASLCGGIKDREYNEQFF.

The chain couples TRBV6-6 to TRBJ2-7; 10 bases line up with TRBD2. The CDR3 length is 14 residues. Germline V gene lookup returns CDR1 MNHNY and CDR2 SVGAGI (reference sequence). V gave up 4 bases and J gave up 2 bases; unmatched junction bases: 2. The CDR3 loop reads CASSFSGGAYEQYF. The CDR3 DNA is TGTGCCAGCAGTTTCAGCGGGGGGGCCTACGAGCAGTACTTC.

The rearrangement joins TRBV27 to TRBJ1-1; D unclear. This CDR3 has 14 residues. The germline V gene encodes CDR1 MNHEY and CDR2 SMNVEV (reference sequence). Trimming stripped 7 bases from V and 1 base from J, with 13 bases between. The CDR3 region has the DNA TGTGCCAGCACTCCCTCCGCCGGGAACACTGAAGCTTTCTTT. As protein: CASTPSAGNTEAFF.

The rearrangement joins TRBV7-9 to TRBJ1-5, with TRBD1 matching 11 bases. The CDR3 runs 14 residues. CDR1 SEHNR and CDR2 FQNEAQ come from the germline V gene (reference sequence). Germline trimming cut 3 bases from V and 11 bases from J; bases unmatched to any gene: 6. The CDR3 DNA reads TGTGCCAGCAGCTTGGGACAGGGGGACGGGGCCCAGCATTTT. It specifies CASSLGQGDGAQHF.

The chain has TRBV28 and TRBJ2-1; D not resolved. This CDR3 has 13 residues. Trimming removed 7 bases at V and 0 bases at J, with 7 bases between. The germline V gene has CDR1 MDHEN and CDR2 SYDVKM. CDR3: CASIASSYNEQFF. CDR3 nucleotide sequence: TGTGCCAGCATAGCTAGCTCCTACAATGAGCAGTTCTTC.

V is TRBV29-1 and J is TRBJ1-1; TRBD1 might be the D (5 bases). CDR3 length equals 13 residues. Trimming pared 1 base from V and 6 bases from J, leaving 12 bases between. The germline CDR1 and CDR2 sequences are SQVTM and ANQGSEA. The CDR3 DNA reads TGCAGCGTTGAAGTTCTTGGGGGGTCTGAAGCTTTCTTT. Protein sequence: CSVEVLGGSEAFF. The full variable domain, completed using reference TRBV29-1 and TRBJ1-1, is SAVISQKPSRDICQRGTSLTIQCQVDSQVTMMFWYRQQPGQSLTLIATANQGSEATYESGFVIDKFPISRPNLTFSTLTVSNMSPEDSSIYLCSVEVLGGSEAFFGQGTRLTVV.

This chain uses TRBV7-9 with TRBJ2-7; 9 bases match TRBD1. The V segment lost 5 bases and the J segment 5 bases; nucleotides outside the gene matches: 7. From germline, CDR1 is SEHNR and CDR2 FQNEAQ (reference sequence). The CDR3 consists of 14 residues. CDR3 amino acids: CASSQGTGNNEQYF. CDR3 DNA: TGTGCCAGCAGCCAAGGGACAGGGAATAACGAGCAGTACTTC.

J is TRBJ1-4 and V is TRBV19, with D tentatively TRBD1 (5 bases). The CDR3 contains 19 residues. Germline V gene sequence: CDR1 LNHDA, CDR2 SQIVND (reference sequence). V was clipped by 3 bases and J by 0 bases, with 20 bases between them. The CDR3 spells CASSIGPMGRMATNEKLFF. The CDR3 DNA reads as TGTGCCAGTAGTATCGGCCCAATGGGGCGGATGGCAACTAATGAAAAACTGTTTTTT.

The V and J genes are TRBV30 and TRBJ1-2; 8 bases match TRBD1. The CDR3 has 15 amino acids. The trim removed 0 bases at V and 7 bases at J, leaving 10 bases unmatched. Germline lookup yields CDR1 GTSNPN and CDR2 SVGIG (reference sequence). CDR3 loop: CAWSVLGTGLGGYTF. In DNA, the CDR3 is TGTGCCTGGAGTGTCCTCGGGACAGGATTGGGTGGCTACACCTTC.

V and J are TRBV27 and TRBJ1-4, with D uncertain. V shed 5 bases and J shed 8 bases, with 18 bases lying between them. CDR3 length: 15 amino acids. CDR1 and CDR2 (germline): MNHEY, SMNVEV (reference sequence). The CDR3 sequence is CASSIRKTPTEKLFF. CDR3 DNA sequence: TGTGCCAGCAGTATCAGGAAAACGCCCACCGAAAAACTGTTTTTT.

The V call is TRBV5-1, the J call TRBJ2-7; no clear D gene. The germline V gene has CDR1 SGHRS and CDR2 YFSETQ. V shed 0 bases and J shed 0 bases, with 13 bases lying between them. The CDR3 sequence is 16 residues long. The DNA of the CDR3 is TGCGCCAGCAGCTTGGCATCTGTCCCTACCTCCTACGAGCAGTACTTC. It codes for CASSLASVPTSYEQYF.